Given below is one T cell receptor (beta chain) in context. This entry belongs to a study of T cell changes during pregnancy in multiple sclerosis. The CDR3 spans 15 residues. Per germline, CDR1 SEHNR and CDR2 FQNEAQ (reference sequence). Trimming removed 1 base from V and 6 bases from J, with 13 bases in between. The assay was immunoSEQ multiplex PCR, and TCRdb's table has in-frame clones only and misses some. This sample yields tens of thousands of clones, of which approximately 86% are seen a single time; approximately 7.9% belongs to the top ten. This TCR came from a female donor with multiple sclerosis, enrolled in a pregnancy study. The chain links TRBV7-9 to TRBJ2-1; D unresolved. The sequencing here drew on CD8+ T cells from peripheral blood mononuclear cells, taken before pregnancy. CDR3 in DNA: TGTGCCAGCAGCTTAGAGGTCGGGTGGGTCAATGAGCAGTTCTTC. Protein: CASSLEVGWVNEQFF. Full variable domain (remainder filled in from reference TRBV7-9 and TRBJ2-1): DTGVSQNPRHKITKRGQNVTFRCDPISEHNRLYWYRQTLGQGPEFLTYFQNEAQLEKSRLLSDRFSAERPKGSFSTLEIQRTEQGDSAMYLCASSLEVGWVNEQFFGPGTRLTVL.